This TCR beta chain appears in the sequencing data of a study of T cells in Graves' hyperthyroidism and ophthalmopathy. Amplified TCR beta CDR3 regions derived from RNA transcripts. The study used the HTBI primer set for a first-round RT-PCR of the TCR CDR3. TCRdb re-called the multiplex PCR reads with MiXCR, one entry per CDR3 protein. The data contain 700,000 to 950,000 distinct CDR3 sequences, 30% to 40% of them singletons. This clonotype was found many times. Its antigen is undetermined. Trimming took 3 bases from V and 6 from J, leaving 5 bases between them. The CDR3 loop spans 11 amino acids. CDR1 is SGHDN and CDR2 is FVKESK in the germline V gene. Those with hyperthyroidism were 18 to 65 years old, newly diagnosed, and ill for under 2 months. The PBMCs had their origin in 10 ml of fresh peripheral blood. Study conclusions and caveats: Most clonotypes expanded in the thyroid (above 0.001) were also present in blood.

The source is a woman between 35 and 50 years old with Graves' hyperthyroidism. Input material: blood. The J gene is TRBJ1-1, the V gene TRBV14; no reliable D call. CDR3 nucleotide sequence: TGTGCCAGCAGCCATGCCCCTGAAGCTTTCTTT. Translation gives CASSHAPEAFF.